Below, 24 T cell receptor beta chains from the same sample are listed, as sequenced in a study of cytomegalovirus exposure and HLA in healthy donors. The PCR made use of 60 Vbeta and 13 Jbeta primers. Repertoires were generated with immunoSEQ multiplex PCR, while TCRdb's copy carries only in-frame clones and drops some. The table has under 200,000 clones, 75% seen once. Sequencing was carried out using PBMCs. The receptors shown here come from a woman between 45 and 65 years old in good health and CMV-seropositive.

The J gene is TRBJ2-5, the V gene TRBV15; 10 bases map to TRBD2. Germline loops: CDR1 LNHNV, CDR2 YYDKDF (reference sequence). The CDR3 is 16 residues long. Trimming took 7 bases from V and 1 from J; bases not matched to a gene: 9. The CDR3 nucleotides read TGTGCCACCATAGCGGGGGGCGCGGCGACCCAAGAGACCCAGTACTTC. Its protein product is CATIAGGAATQETQYF.

V gene TRBV7-2 combines with J gene TRBJ2-3; maybe TRBD1 (6 bases). The V end was cut by 5 bases, the J end by 2 bases, with 14 bases between. The CDR3 sequence is 15 residues long. Germline loops: CDR1 SGHTA, CDR2 FQGNSA. The chain's CDR3 is CASSRDGTFTDTQYF. DNA for the CDR3: TGTGCCAGCAGCCGAGACGGGACATTCACAGATACGCAGTATTTT.

The rearrangement links TRBV5-5 to TRBJ2-5, with 10 bases that match TRBD2. Germline V gene lookup returns CDR1 SGHKS and CDR2 YYEKEE (reference sequence). The ends lost 3 bases at V and 5 bases at J; junction bases unmatched: 1. This CDR3 is built from 13 residues. This CDR3 is CASSSTSGETQYF. The CDR3 DNA is TGTGCCAGCAGCTCGACTAGCGGGGAGACCCAGTACTTC.

The rearrangement uses TRBV9 and TRBJ2-2; 8 bases align to TRBD1. The germline gives CDR1 SGDLS, CDR2 YYNGEE. V shed 5 bases and J 4 bases; nucleotides not matched to a gene: 4. CDR3 length: 14 amino acids. CDR3 DNA sequence: TGTGCCAGCAGTGGACAGGGAAGCACCGGGGAGCTGTTTTTT. As protein: CASSGQGSTGELFF. Drawing the rest from reference TRBV9 and TRBJ2-2, the complete variable domain is DSGVTQTPKHLITATGQRVTLRCSPRSGDLSVYWYQQSLDQGLQFLIQYYNGEERAKGNILERFSAQQFPDLHSELNLSSLELGDSALYFCASSGQGSTGELFFGEGSRLTVL.

This sequence joins TRBV5-1 and TRBJ2-7; 8 positions agree with TRBD2. The length of the CDR3 is 15 residues. The ends lost 6 bases at V and 2 bases at J; junction bases unmatched: 10. CDR1 is SGHRS and CDR2 is YFSETQ in the germline V gene. The CDR3 here is CASTRAPGGAYEQYF. CDR3 sequence (DNA): TGCGCCAGCACCCGAGCTCCCGGGGGGGCCTACGAGCAGTACTTC.

The chain couples TRBV6-5 to TRBJ1-1; D ambiguous. CDR3 length: 13 residues. The V end was cut by 6 bases, the J end by 1 base, with 9 bases between. The germline gives CDR1 MNHEY, CDR2 SVGAGI. The CDR3 bases are TGTGCCAGCAGGAGACAAGAGAACACTGAAGCTTTCTTT. Residues: CASRRQENTEAFF.

The rearrangement uses TRBV5-5 and TRBJ2-3; 8 nucleotides line up with TRBD2. Germline lookup yields CDR1 SGHKS and CDR2 YYEKEE (reference sequence). CDR3 size: 16 residues. With V trimmed by 4 bases and J by 2 bases, 9 bases remained unmatched. CDR3 protein: CASSLQLAELTDTQYF. The CDR3 nucleotides are TGTGCCAGCAGCCTCCAACTAGCGGAGCTCACAGATACGCAGTATTTT. Together with reference TRBV5-5 and TRBJ2-3, the CDR3 gives the full variable domain: DAGVTQSPTHLIKTRGQQVTLRCSPISGHKSVSWYQQVLGQGPQFIFQYYEKEERGRGNFPDRFSARQFPNYSSELNVNALLLGDSALYLCASSLQLAELTDTQYFGPGTRLTVL.

The CDR3 loop is CASSQEIVRPQHF. The CDR3 nucleotides read TGCGCCAGCAGCCAAGAGATAGTTCGGCCCCAGCATTTT. The chain uses TRBV4-1 and TRBJ1-5; D unresolved. Per germline, CDR1 MGHRA and CDR2 YSYEKL. V was trimmed by 0 bases and J by 9 bases, leaving 9 bases between them. CDR3 length: 13 residues.

This clone was counted between two and nine times. CDR3 in amino acids: CASRGLGGDTQYF. The CDR3 coding sequence is TGTGCCAGCAGAGGACTAGGCGGGGATACGCAGTATTTT. This chain connects TRBV9 to TRBJ2-3; 7 positions match TRBD2. CDR3 length: 13 residues. CDR1 and CDR2 from the germline V gene are SGDLS and YYNGEE. J was trimmed by 6 bases and V by 5 bases; bases with no gene match: 6.

The chain links TRBV9 to TRBJ2-5, with D perhaps matching TRBD2 (5 bases). V was cut by 3 bases and J by 3 bases, with 18 bases left in between. Germline V gene data show CDR1 as SGDLS and CDR2 as YYNGEE. This CDR3 spans 16 amino acids. CDR3 protein: CASSARIGSYEETQYF. The CDR3 bases are TGTGCCAGCAGCGCCAGGATTGGGAGCTATGAAGAGACCCAGTACTTC.

This chain uses TRBV7-2 with TRBJ2-7, with TRBD1 matching 8 bases. Germline values: CDR1 SGHTA, CDR2 FQGNSA. V shed 4 bases, J shed 4 bases, and the junction held 9 bases outside the gene matches. This CDR3 comprises 15 residues. The chain's CDR3 is CASSSDRGRVYEQYF. The CDR3 region has the DNA TGTGCCAGCAGCTCCGACAGGGGACGGGTTTACGAGCAGTACTTC.

The chain combines TRBV7-9 with TRBJ1-2; D not resolved. CDR3 length: 12 amino acids. Looked up from germline, CDR1 is SEHNR and CDR2 is FQNEAQ (reference sequence). V lost 1 base, J lost 7 bases, and 7 bases lay in between. DNA for the CDR3: TGTGCCAGCAGCTTAGGAGGGCCTGGCTACACCTTC. Its protein product is CASSLGGPGYTF.

This clone was seen once. This chain connects TRBV5-1 to TRBJ1-2; 7 bases are a match to TRBD1. The CDR3 sequence is 14 residues long. Germline V gives CDR1 SGHRS, CDR2 YFSETQ. J gave up 8 bases and V 4 bases, and 11 bases lay outside the gene matches. For the CDR3, the DNA is TGCGCCAGCAGCCTATCAACAGGGGTAGGAGGCTACACCTTC. It translates to CASSLSTGVGGYTF.

This clone has a handful of counts. V is TRBV11-2 and J is TRBJ2-2; D possibly corresponds to TRBD2 (7 bases). From germline, CDR1 is SGHAT and CDR2 FQNNGV. V gave up 5 bases and J gave up 4 bases, with 17 bases separating them. CDR3 size: 16 residues. Here the CDR3 reads CASSHWAGDITGELFF. Written as DNA, the CDR3 is TGTGCCAGCAGCCACTGGGCGGGGGACATCACCGGGGAGCTGTTTTTT.

The chain links TRBV6-6 to TRBJ1-6; 7 bases fit TRBD1. The junction had 13 bases not matched to a gene; V was cut back by 8 bases and J by 6 bases. This CDR3 region has 16 residues. In germline, CDR1 is MNHNY, CDR2 SVGAGI (reference sequence). The CDR3 DNA sequence: TGTGCCAGCCAGGGAAACCGGGACAGCCTTAATTCACCCCTCCACTTT. This encodes CASQGNRDSLNSPLHF.

V and J are TRBV9 and TRBJ2-5; 8 bases are shared with TRBD2. Looked up from germline, CDR1 is SGDLS and CDR2 is YYNGEE. This CDR3 has 16 amino acids. With V trimmed by 0 bases and J by 5 bases, 9 bases remained unmatched. The CDR3 bases are TGTGCCAGCAGCGTAGGGGCACTAGCGGTAAGGGAGACCCAGTACTTC. It specifies CASSVGALAVRETQYF.

The sample holds a few counts of this clone. This chain uses TRBV19 with TRBJ1-2; D is unresolved. This CDR3 region has 13 residues. Germline V gives CDR1 LNHDA, CDR2 SQIVND (reference sequence). V lost 3 bases and J 4 bases, leaving 9 bases between the germline ends. CDR3 nucleotides: TGTGCCAGTAGTATTCCGGGAAGCTATGGCTACACCTTC. It translates to CASSIPGSYGYTF. Looking up the rest from reference TRBV19 and TRBJ1-2 gives the full variable domain: DGGITQSPKYLFRKEGQNVTLSCEQNLNHDAMYWYRQDPGQGLRLIYYSQIVNDFQKGDIAEGYSVSREKKESFPLTVTSAQKNPTAFYLCASSIPGSYGYTFGSGTRLTVV.

The chain has TRBV18 and TRBJ2-1; D may be TRBD1 (7 bases). The CDR3 has 15 residues. Per germline, CDR1 KGHSH and CDR2 LQKENI. V was clipped by 2 bases and J by 8 bases, with 16 bases between them. The CDR3 region is CASSPSVRRGDEQFF. Here the CDR3 DNA reads TGTGCCAGCTCACCATCAGTTCGCAGGGGGGATGAGCAGTTCTTC.

V is TRBV2 and J is TRBJ2-5; no clear D. The J call may be incorrect, as the DNA end agrees better with TRBJ2-7. This CDR3 is 13 amino acids long. Germline lookup yields CDR1 SNHLY and CDR2 FYNNEI. The CDR3 region has the DNA TGTGCCAGCAGCCTCCCCCGAATCTACGAGCAGTACTTC. Protein product: CASSLPRIYEQYF.

J is TRBJ1-1 and V is TRBV6-6, with 8 bases identical to TRBD1. The CDR3 sequence is 13 residues long. With V trimmed by 6 bases and J by 7 bases, 7 bases remained unmatched. Germline V gene lookup returns CDR1 MNHNY and CDR2 SVGAGI (reference sequence). The chain's CDR3 is CASSSVGTGEAFF. CDR3 coding DNA: TGTGCCAGCAGCAGCGTCGGGACAGGTGAAGCTTTCTTT.

The rearrangement links TRBV5-1 to TRBJ2-1, with D unclear. Germline loops: CDR1 SGHRS, CDR2 YFSETQ. CDR3 size: 11 residues. Between the trimmed V and J ends, which lost 4 bases and 5 bases, there was a span of 4 bases. Written as DNA, the CDR3 is TGCGCCAGCAGCCCAAACAATGAGCAGTTCTTC. Translating gives CASSPNNEQFF. The full variable domain, with the rest looked up from reference TRBV5-1 and TRBJ2-1, is KAGVTQTPRYLIKTRGQQVTLSCSPISGHRSVSWYQQTPGQGLQFLFEYFSETQRNKGNFPGRFSGRQFSNSRSEMNVSTLELGDSALYLCASSPNNEQFFGPGTRLTVL.

This clone was seen once. This chain joins TRBV5-1 and TRBJ1-1; 7 bases map to TRBD1. The germline V gene encodes CDR1 SGHRS and CDR2 YFSETQ. The length of the CDR3 is 13 residues. V shed 5 bases, J shed 4 bases, and the junction held 5 bases outside the gene matches. The CDR3 DNA sequence: TGCGCCAGCAGTTTACAGGGGAGCACTGAAGCTTTCTTT. It encodes CASSLQGSTEAFF.

The chain combines TRBV9 with TRBJ2-2; 9 positions match TRBD2. V shed 3 bases and J 4 bases; nucleotides not matched to a gene: 10. Germline CDR1 is SGDLS and CDR2 is YYNGEE. The CDR3 covers 17 residues. The CDR3: CASSARGAGGSTGELFF. The DNA for the CDR3 is TGTGCCAGCAGCGCGAGAGGAGCGGGGGGCAGCACCGGGGAGCTGTTTTTT.

The rearrangement uses TRBV19 and TRBJ1-5; D unclear. CDR3 length equals 12 residues. V lost 3 bases and J 7 bases, leaving 7 bases between the germline ends. The germline gives CDR1 LNHDA, CDR2 SQIVND (reference sequence). CDR3 DNA: TGTGCCAGTAGTATGGCTGCCCAGCCCCAGCATTTT. As protein: CASSMAAQPQHF.